This T cell receptor beta chain is drawn from a study of T-cell reconstitution after alpha-beta-depleted transplantation in children. General study points: Counts and diversity of T cells one year after transplant came mostly from newly produced T cells.

The CDR3 contains 10 residues. Looked up from germline, CDR1 is SGHTA and CDR2 is FQGNSA. V was pared by 3 bases and J by 3 bases, with 0 bases between. This clonotype appeared many times. The antigen is not known. Construction of the TCRbeta library involved unique molecular identifiers. TCRdb passed the PCR reads through MiXCR, listing each CDR3 protein once. The sample lists a few hundred thousand distinct CDR3 sequences, about a tenth occurring once. The J gene is TRBJ2-7, the V gene TRBV7-2; D remains unclear. Specimen: PBMCs, collected before TCRalphabeta/CD19-depleted stem cell transplant. The origin of this receptor is a boy younger than two with acute myeloid leukemia, due to receive a stem cell transplant. The CDR3 nucleotides read TGTGCCAGCAGCTTCTACGAGCAGTACTTC. As protein: CASSFYEQYF. Supplemented by reference TRBV7-2 and TRBJ2-7, the full variable domain reads GAGVSQSPSNKVTEKGKDVELRCDPISGHTALYWYRQSLGQGLEFLIYFQGNSAPDKSGLPSDRFSAERTGGSVSTLTIQRTQQEDSAVYLCASSFYEQYFGPGTRLTVT.